The text below deals with one T cell receptor (beta chain). Antigen specificity is unknown. This CDR3 region has 16 residues. V was shortened by 2 bases and J by 3 bases, with 14 bases between the two germline ends. In germline, CDR1 is SGHRS, CDR2 YFSETQ. This record belongs to a study of Ad26.COV2.S vaccination and SARS-CoV-2 variants. Study-level points and caveats: Recipients of vaccine and of placebo showed similar breadth of their non-spike TCR repertoires. Considerable breadth of spike-specific CD8+ and CD4+ T cell responses has reportedly been documented following vaccination. It is possible that the TCR breadth and depth analyses underestimated the total T cell responses.

Treatment given: 19 received Ad26.COV2.S at low or high dose, single or two shots; about five received placebo; per-sample allocation not given. The study sampled participants on day 63 after the first vaccine or placebo injection. A Boston donor was an adult aged 18-55 years. Method: immunoSEQ multiplex PCR; TCRdb's copy keeps in-frame clones and lacks some. The sample records around 350,000 clones, approximately 81% being singletons. V and J are TRBV5-1 and TRBJ2-2; D may correspond to TRBD1 or TRBD2 (5 bases each). Source: peripheral blood, taken in a trial of Ad26.COV2.S vaccine versus placebo. The receptor comes from a person aged 18-65 years who received the Ad26.COV2.S COVID-19 vaccine or a placebo. Here the CDR3 reads CASSFLGRADTGELFF. The CDR3, as DNA: TGCGCCAGCAGCTTTTTGGGACGGGCGGACACCGGGGAGCTGTTTTTT.